This entry concerns a single T cell receptor beta chain. This sample is part of a study of T cells after posttransplantation cyclophosphamide. Clones were sequenced by immunoSEQ multiplex PCR, and TCRdb holds only the in-frame ones, with some missing. Of tens of thousands of clones in the sample, about 86% were seen once. The V segment lost 4 bases and the J segment 3 bases; nucleotides outside the gene matches: 10. The CDR3 loop spans 16 amino acids. The germline V gene has CDR1 MNHNS and CDR2 SASEGT. A marrow graft followed busulfan-fludarabine conditioning, with cyclophosphamide on days +3 and +4. Sequencing was performed on PBMCs, taken after allogeneic stem cell transplant with posttransplant cyclophosphamide. The rearrangement uses TRBV6-1 and TRBJ2-7; 9 bases match TRBD1. The receptor was isolated from a female patient in her 30s who received an allogeneic stem cell transplant from an unrelated donor, was CMV-positive, and had no GVHD. Some T cells may have originated in the graft donor. The CDR3 is CASSGPTPGQGYEQYF. In DNA form, the CDR3 reads TGTGCCAGCAGTGGACCGACCCCGGGACAGGGCTACGAGCAGTACTTC.